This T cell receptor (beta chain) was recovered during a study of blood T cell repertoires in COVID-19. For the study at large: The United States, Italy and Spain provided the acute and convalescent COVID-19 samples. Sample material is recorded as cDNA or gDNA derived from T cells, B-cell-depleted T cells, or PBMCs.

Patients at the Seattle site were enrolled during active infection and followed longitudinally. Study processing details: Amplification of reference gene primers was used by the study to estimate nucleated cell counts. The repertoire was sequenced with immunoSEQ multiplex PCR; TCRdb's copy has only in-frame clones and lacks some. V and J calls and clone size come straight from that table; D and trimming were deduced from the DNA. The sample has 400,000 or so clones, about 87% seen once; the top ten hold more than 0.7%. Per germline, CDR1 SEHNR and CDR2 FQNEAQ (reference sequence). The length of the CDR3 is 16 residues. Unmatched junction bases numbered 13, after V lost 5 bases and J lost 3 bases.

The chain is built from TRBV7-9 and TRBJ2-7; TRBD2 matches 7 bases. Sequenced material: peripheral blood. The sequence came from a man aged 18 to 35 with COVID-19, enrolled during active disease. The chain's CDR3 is CASSLTGREWDYEQYF. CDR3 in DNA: TGTGCCAGCAGCCTCACCGGGCGGGAGTGGGACTACGAGCAGTACTTC.